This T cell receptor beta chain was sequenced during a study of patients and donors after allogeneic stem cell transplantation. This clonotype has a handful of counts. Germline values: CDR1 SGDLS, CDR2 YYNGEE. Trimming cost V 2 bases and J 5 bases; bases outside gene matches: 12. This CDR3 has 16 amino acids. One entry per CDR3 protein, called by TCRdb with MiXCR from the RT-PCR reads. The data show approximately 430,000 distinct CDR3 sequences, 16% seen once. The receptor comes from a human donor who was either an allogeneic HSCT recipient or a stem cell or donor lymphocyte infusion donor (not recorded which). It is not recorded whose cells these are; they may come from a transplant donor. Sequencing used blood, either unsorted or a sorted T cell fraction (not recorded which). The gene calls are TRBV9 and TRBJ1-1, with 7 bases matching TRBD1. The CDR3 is CASSVVTGVPTTEAFF. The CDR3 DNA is TGTGCCAGCAGCGTTGTAACAGGGGTGCCCACGACTGAAGCTTTCTTT.